What follows is one T cell receptor (beta chain) and its context. Antigen unknown. The data originate from a study of T cell repertoires in cytomegalovirus infection. The wider study: Carrying CMV and the relevant HLA type showed in public TCR beta signatures. Study conclusions and caveats: HLA-C-restricted, CMV-specific TCR beta clonotypes were dominant ex vivo. There were carriers of CMV plus the relevant HLA, and cumulative public TCR beta family frequency identified them.

Via MiXCR, TCRdb re-called the reads, giving one row per CDR3 protein. The sample has 150,000 to 200,000 distinct CDR3 sequences, approximately 14% seen once. CDR1 is SGHVT and CDR2 is SQSDAQ in the germline V gene. The CDR3 runs 13 residues. V was pared by 5 bases and J by 3 bases, with 11 bases between. This sequence joins TRBV7-4 and TRBJ2-7, with D possibly matching TRBD1 (5 bases). Material for sequencing was PBMCs. The receptor was isolated from a human donor in good health (CMV status not recorded). Some clones in this sample may be carry-over from other donors' samples. As DNA, the CDR3 is TGTGCCAGCAGCCCCCCAGGGTACTACGAGCAGTACTTC. Its translation: CASSPPGYYEQYF.